This T cell receptor beta chain emerged from a study of molecular identifiers for immune sequencing clone quantification. Preparation of naive CD8 libraries involved roughly 18,000 to 1,100,000 sorted cells and 10%, 30% or 50% RNA. This clonotype was counted many times. Each CDR3 protein gets one entry after TCRdb re-called the PCR reads with MiXCR. In the table there are some 70,000 distinct CDR3 sequences, roughly 18% of which are singletons. Trimming shortened V by 7 bases and J by 2 bases, and 10 bases separated the two germline ends. The CDR3 sequence is 13 residues long. Germline CDR1 and CDR2: LNHDA and SQIVND (reference sequence).

This TCR was recovered from a human donor in good health. Some libraries in this study had Jurkat cell RNA spiked in. The chain combines TRBV19 with TRBJ2-3; no clear D. Input material: naive CD8+ T cells from blood, with Jurkat cell RNA spiked in. The subset here: FACS-sorted CD8+CD4-CCR7+CD45RA+ naive T cells. The CDR3 loop reads CASTVEDTDTQYF. CDR3 coding DNA: TGTGCCAGTACCGTGGAAGACACAGATACGCAGTATTTT.